This record looks at one T cell receptor beta chain sequence and its context. The data derive from a study of CD4 T cell repertoires in COVID-19. TCRdb's table, derived via immunoSEQ multiplex PCR, lists solely in-frame clones and lacks some. The sample has over 75,000 clones, around four fifths seen once; the top ten hold about 0.61%. The CDR3 is 13 residues long. The germline CDR1 and CDR2 sequences are LGHDT and YNNKEL (reference sequence). V gave up 4 bases and J gave up 2 bases; unmatched junction bases: 0. The chain couples TRBV3-1 (or the pseudogene TRBV3-2) to TRBJ2-5, with TRBD2 identical over 8 bases. This receptor was identified in a human donor who had COVID-19. This specimen consisted of CD4+ T cells from peripheral blood, obtained after recovery from COVID-19. This CDR3 is CASSRLAQETQYF. The CDR3 DNA reads as TGTGCCAGCAGCCGACTAGCGCAAGAGACCCAGTACTTC.